This T cell receptor (beta chain) comes out of a study of blood T cell repertoires in COVID-19. On the study more broadly: Spain, Italy and the United States supplied samples that represented acute and convalescent COVID-19.

This table comes from immunoSEQ multiplex PCR, and its TCRdb copy is limited to in-frame clones, with some not included. The table records 250,000 to 350,000 clones, 80% to 90% of them present only once. Between the trimmed V and J ends, which lost 10 bases and 1 base, there was a span of 10 bases. The CDR3 is made up of 12 amino acids. Germline V gene data show CDR1 as MNHEY and CDR2 as SVGAGI. The chain joins TRBV6-5 to TRBJ1-1; D may be TRBD1 (5 bases). Material: PBMCs or T cells enriched from blood (not recorded which). The clonotype originates from a woman in her twenties or thirties who had recovered from COVID-19. The CDR3, as DNA: TGTGCCACGGGGGAATGGAACACTGAAGCTTTCTTT. Translation: CATGEWNTEAFF.